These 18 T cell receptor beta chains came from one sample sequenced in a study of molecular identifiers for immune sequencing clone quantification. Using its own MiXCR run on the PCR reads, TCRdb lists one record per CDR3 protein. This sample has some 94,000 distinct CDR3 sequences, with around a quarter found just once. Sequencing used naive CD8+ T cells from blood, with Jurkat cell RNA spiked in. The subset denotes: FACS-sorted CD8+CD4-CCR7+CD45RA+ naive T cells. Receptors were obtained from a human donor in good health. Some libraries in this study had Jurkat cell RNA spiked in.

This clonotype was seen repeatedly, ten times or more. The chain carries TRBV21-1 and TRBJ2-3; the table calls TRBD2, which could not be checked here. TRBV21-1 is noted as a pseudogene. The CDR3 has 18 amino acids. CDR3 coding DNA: TGTGCCAGCAAACTAGCGGGAGGCCAGGATCAGCGCACAGATACGCAGTATTTT. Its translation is CASKLAGGQDQRTDTQYF.

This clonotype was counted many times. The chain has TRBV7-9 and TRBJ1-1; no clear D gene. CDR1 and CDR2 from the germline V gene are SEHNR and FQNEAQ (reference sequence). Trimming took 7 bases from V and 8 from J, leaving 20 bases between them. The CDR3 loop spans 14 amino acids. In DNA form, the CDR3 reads TGTGCCAGCACCCCCGACACTTACCTCAGGGAAGCTTTCTTT. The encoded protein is CASTPDTYLREAFF.

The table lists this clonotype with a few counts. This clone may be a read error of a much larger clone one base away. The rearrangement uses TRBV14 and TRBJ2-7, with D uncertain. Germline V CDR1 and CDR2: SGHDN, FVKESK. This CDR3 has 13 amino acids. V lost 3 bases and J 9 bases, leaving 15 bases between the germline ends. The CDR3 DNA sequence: TGTGCCAGCAGCCATATGACTCCCTCCGGGCAGTACTTC. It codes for CASSHMTPSGQYF.

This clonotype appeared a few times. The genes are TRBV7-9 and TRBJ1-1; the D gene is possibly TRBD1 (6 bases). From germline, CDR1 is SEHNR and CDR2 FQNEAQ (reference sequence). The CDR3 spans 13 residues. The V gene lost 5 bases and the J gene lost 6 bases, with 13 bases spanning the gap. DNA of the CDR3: TGTGCCAGCAGCCCCGGGGGGGCCTCTGAAGCTTTCTTT. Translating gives CASSPGGASEAFF.

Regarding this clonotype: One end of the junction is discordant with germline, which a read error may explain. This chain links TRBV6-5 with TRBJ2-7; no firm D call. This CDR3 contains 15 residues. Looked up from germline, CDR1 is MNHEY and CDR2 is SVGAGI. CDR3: CVSSPSPGAAYEQYF. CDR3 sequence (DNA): TGTGTCAGCAGTCCCTCCCCCGGTGCGGCTTACGAGCAGTACTTC.

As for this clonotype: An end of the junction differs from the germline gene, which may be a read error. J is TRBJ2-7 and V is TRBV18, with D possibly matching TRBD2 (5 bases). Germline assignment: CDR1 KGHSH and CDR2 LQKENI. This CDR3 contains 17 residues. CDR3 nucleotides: TGTGCCAGCTCAAATAACCCGGGCCCGGGGTCGACCTACGAGCCGTCCTTC. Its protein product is CASSNNPGPGSTYEPSF. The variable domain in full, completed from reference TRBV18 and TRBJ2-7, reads NAGVMQNPRHLVRRRGQEARLRCSPMKGHSHVYWYRQLPEEGLKFMVYLQKENIIDESGMPKERFSAEFPKEGPSILRIQQVVRGDSAAYFCASSNNPGPGSTYEPSFGPGTRLTVT.

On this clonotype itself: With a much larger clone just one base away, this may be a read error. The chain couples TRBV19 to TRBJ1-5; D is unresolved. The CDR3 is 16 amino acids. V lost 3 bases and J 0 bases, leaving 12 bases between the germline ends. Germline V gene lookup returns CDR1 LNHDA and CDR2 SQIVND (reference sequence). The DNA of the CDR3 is TGTGCCAGTAGTATGAGGTACGTAGATAGCAATCAGCCCCAGCATTTT. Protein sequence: CASSMRYVDSNQPQHF.

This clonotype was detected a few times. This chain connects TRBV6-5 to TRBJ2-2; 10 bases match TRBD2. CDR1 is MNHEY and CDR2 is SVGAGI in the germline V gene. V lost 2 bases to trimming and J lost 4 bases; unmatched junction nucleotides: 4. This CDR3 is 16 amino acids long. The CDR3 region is CASSYGLAGATGELFF. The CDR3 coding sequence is TGTGCCAGCAGTTACGGGCTAGCGGGAGCCACCGGGGAGCTGTTTTTT.

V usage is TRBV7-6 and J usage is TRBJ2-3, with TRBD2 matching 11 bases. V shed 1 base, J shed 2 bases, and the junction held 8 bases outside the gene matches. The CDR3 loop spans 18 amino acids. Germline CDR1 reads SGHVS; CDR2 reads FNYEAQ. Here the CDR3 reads CASSLVLTSGIDTDTQYF. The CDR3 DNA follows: TGTGCCAGCAGCTTAGTACTGACTAGCGGGATAGACACAGATACGCAGTATTTT.

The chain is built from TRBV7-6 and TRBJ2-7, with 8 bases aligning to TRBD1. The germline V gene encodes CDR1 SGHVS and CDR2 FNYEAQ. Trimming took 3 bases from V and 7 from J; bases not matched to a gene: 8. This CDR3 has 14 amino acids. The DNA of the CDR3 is TGTGCCAGCAGCTTCGAGACAGGGGCATGGGAGCAGTACTTC. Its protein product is CASSFETGAWEQYF.

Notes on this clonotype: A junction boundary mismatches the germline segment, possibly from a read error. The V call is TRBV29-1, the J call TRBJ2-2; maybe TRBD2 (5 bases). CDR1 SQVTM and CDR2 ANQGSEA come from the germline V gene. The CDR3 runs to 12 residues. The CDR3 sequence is CSADGNTGELVF. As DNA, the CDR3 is TGCAGCGCCGACGGGAACACCGGGGAGCTGGTTTTT.

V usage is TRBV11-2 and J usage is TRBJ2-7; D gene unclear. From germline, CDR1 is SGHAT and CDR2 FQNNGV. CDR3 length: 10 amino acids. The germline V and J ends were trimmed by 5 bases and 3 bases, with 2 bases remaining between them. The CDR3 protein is CASSRYEQYF. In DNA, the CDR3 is TGTGCCAGCAGCCGCTACGAGCAGTACTTC. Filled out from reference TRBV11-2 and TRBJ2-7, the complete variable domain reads EAGVAQSPRYKIIEKRQSVAFWCNPISGHATLYWYQQILGQGPKLLIQFQNNGVVDDSQLPKDRFSAERLKGVDSTLKIQPAKLEDSAVYLCASSRYEQYFGPGTRLTVT.

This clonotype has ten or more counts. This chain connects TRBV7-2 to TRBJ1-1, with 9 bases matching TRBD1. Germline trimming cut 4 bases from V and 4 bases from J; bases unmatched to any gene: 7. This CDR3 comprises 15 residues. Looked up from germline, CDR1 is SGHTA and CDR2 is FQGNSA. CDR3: CASSWSTGGGTEAFF. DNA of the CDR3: TGTGCCAGCAGCTGGTCGACAGGGGGGGGCACTGAAGCTTTCTTT.

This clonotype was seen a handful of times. The CDR3 reads CASNDRALYQPQHF. The CDR3 DNA is TGTGCCAGCAACGACAGGGCGCTCTATCAGCCCCAGCATTTT. J is TRBJ1-5 and V is TRBV6-6; 7 bases fit TRBD1. The CDR3 extends over 14 amino acids. The J segment lost 5 bases and the V segment lost 7 bases, leaving 8 bases of the junction unmatched. Germline V gives CDR1 MNHNY, CDR2 SVGAGI (reference sequence).

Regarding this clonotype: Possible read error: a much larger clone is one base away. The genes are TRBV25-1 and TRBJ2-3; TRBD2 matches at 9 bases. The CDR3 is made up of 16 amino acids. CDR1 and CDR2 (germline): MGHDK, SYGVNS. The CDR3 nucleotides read TGTGCCAGCGGTGAAAAGTGGCGGGAGGGTTTAGATACGCAGTATTTT. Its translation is CASGEKWREGLDTQYF.

The CDR3 DNA sequence: TGTGCCGGGGATACAGGGGCCCACAATCAGCCCCAGCATTTT. Encoded protein: CAGDTGAHNQPQHF. The chain uses TRBV30 and TRBJ1-5; 7 bases are a match to TRBD1. Germline CDR1 and CDR2: GTSNPN and SVGIG (reference sequence). V shed 8 bases, J shed 3 bases, and the junction held 10 bases outside the gene matches. This CDR3 comprises 14 residues.

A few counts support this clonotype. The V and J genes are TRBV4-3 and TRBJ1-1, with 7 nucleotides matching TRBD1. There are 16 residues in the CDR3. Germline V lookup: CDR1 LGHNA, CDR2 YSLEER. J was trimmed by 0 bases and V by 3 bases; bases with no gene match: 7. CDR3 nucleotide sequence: TGCGCCAGCAGCCAGGGGACAGCCGGAGTGAACACTGAAGCTTTCTTT. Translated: CASSQGTAGVNTEAFF.

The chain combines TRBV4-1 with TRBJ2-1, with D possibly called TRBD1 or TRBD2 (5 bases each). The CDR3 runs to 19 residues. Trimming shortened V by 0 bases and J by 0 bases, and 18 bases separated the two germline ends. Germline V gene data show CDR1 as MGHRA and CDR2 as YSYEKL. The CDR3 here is CASSQESLGVDFSYNEQFF. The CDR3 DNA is TGCGCCAGCAGCCAAGAGTCCCTGGGGGTAGACTTCTCCTACAATGAGCAGTTCTTC.